The 13 T cell receptor beta chains reported below all come from one sample, sequenced in a study of T-cell memory formation after mild COVID-19. TCRdb itself ran the 5' RACE reads through MiXCR, one entry per CDR3 protein. The table shows about 430,000 distinct CDR3 sequences, with roughly a quarter occurring only once. The sequenced sample consisted of PBMCs or a T cell subset sorted from them (not recorded which). Every receptor here comes from an adult woman who had mild COVID-19 (a few samples of this study predate the infection). Cell type and time point are not known.

The V call is TRBV15, the J call TRBJ2-5; D unclear. Germline V CDR1 and CDR2: LNHNV, YYDKDF (reference sequence). The CDR3 length is 13 residues. The ends were cut back, 2 bases at V and 7 bases at J, with 11 bases in the middle. CDR3 amino acids: CATSRPPGVTQYF. DNA of the CDR3: TGTGCCACCAGCAGACCCCCAGGAGTGACCCAGTACTTC.

The chain combines TRBV3-1 with TRBJ2-5; TRBD2 is a possible D gene (5 bases). The germline CDR1 and CDR2 sequences are LGHDT and YNNKEL (reference sequence). The V and J ends lost 4 bases and 2 bases respectively, with 14 bases between them. The CDR3 totals 15 residues. The CDR3 reads CASSRPSGVQETQYF. The CDR3 DNA reads TGTGCCAGCAGCCGTCCCAGCGGTGTTCAAGAGACCCAGTACTTC.

This clonotype has at least ten counts. V is TRBV5-5 and J is TRBJ2-6; no definite D call. The CDR3 runs 16 residues. V lost 0 bases and J lost 2, with 9 bases in between. Looked up from germline, CDR1 is SGHKS and CDR2 is YYEKEE (reference sequence). DNA of the CDR3: TGTGCCAGCAGCTTGGCAGAGATACCTGGGGCCAACGTCCTGACTTTC. It codes for CASSLAEIPGANVLTF.

The DNA for the CDR3 is TGCGCCAGCAGCCAAGTCCCCGTAACCTCTGGAAACACCATATATTTT. Translation: CASSQVPVTSGNTIYF. V gene TRBV4-3 combines with J gene TRBJ1-3; no firm D call. CDR1 and CDR2 from the germline V gene are LGHNA and YSLEER. The CDR3 length is 16 residues. V lost 1 base and J 0 bases, leaving 10 bases between the germline ends.

This clonotype has just a few counts. The chain carries TRBV25-1 and TRBJ2-7; D gene ambiguous. The CDR3 length is 13 residues. Trimming pared 3 bases from V and 5 bases from J, leaving 11 bases between. In germline, CDR1 is MGHDK, CDR2 SYGVNS. CDR3 coding DNA: TGTGCCAGCAGTGAGGGTAGCAGTCACGAGCAGTACTTC. Encoded protein: CASSEGSSHEQYF.

The chain employs TRBV11-2 and TRBJ1-2; no reliable D call. This CDR3 is 15 amino acids long. Germline V lookup: CDR1 SGHAT, CDR2 FQNNGV. V lost 4 bases and J lost 2, with 14 bases in between. The CDR3 is CASSSESTSNYGYTF. In DNA form, the CDR3 reads TGTGCCAGCAGCTCCGAATCGACATCGAACTATGGCTACACCTTC.

In its sample, this clonotype was seen a few times. This sequence joins TRBV7-8 and TRBJ1-1; 8 bases line up with TRBD1. CDR1 SGHVS and CDR2 FQNEAQ come from the germline V gene. The V and J ends lost 5 bases and 7 bases, in that order; junction bases with no gene match: 12. The CDR3 length is 15 residues. The chain's CDR3 is CASSPRTGRVREAFF. The CDR3 DNA reads TGTGCCAGCAGCCCCCGGACAGGGAGGGTCCGTGAAGCTTTCTTT. The full variable domain, its missing parts supplied by reference TRBV7-8 and TRBJ1-1, is GAGVSQSPRYKVAKRGQDVALRCDPISGHVSLFWYQQALGQGPEFLTYFQNEAQLDKSGLPSDRFFAERPEGSVSTLKIQRTQQEDSAVYLCASSPRTGRVREAFFGQGTRLTVV.

The rearrangement uses TRBV25-1 and TRBJ2-4; 7 bases agree with TRBD1. The CDR3 extends over 16 amino acids. Germline CDR1 reads MGHDK; CDR2 reads SYGVNS. The trim removed 2 bases at V and 5 bases at J, leaving 9 bases unmatched. The CDR3 sequence: CASSEPRQGRENIQYF. In DNA form, the CDR3 reads TGTGCCAGCAGTGAACCCAGACAGGGAAGGGAAAACATTCAGTACTTC.

The rearrangement joins TRBV4-2 to TRBJ1-6, with 7 bases identical to TRBD1. CDR1 LGHNA and CDR2 YNFKEQ come from the germline V gene. J gave up 8 bases and V 2 bases, and 15 bases lay outside the gene matches. The length of the CDR3 is 18 residues. The CDR3 DNA follows: TGTGCCAGCAGCCAACCAAGCGGTAGGGGGCCGGCGGATTCACCCCTCCACTTT. Its protein is CASSQPSGRGPADSPLHF.

This rearrangement joins TRBV2 to TRBJ1-1, with D unresolved. V gave up 4 bases and J gave up 1 base, with 7 bases separating them. From germline, CDR1 is SNHLY and CDR2 FYNNEI. The CDR3 covers 13 residues. Written as DNA, the CDR3 is TGTGCCAGCAGTGGCGCCGGGAACACTGAAGCTTTCTTT. Translating gives CASSGAGNTEAFF.

V gene TRBV27 combines with J gene TRBJ2-3; 7 bases line up with TRBD1. This CDR3 contains 15 residues. With 2 bases clipped from V and 3 bases from J, the junction kept 5 bases outside the gene matches. Germline CDR1 is MNHEY and CDR2 is SMNVEV (reference sequence). CDR3 DNA sequence: TGTGCCAGCAGTTTAGTAGGGACAGTGACAGATACGCAGTATTTT. Amino acid sequence: CASSLVGTVTDTQYF.

In this sample, this clonotype turned up once. This chain joins TRBV24-1 and TRBJ2-2; TRBD1 agrees at 7 bases. The CDR3 spans 17 residues. The V segment lost 3 bases and the J segment 2 bases; nucleotides outside the gene matches: 8. Looked up from germline, CDR1 is KGHDR and CDR2 is SFDVKD. CDR3 in amino acids: CATSDPVGTENTGELFF. Here the CDR3 DNA reads TGTGCCACCAGTGATCCCGTGGGGACAGAAAACACCGGGGAGCTGTTTTTT.

This clonotype was observed a single time. This chain connects TRBV4-2 to TRBJ2-1; D ambiguous. The CDR3 has 14 residues. The germline gives CDR1 LGHNA, CDR2 YNFKEQ. V gave up 0 bases and J gave up 14 bases, with 17 bases separating them. This chain's CDR3 is CASSQDPRDTWEFF. The CDR3 region has the DNA TGTGCCAGCAGCCAAGATCCCCGAGACACGTGGGAGTTCTTC.